The present entry profiles one TCR beta chain with its context. Its specificity is unknown. This entry comes from a study of cytotoxic CD8 clonotypes in ibrutinib-treated CLL. Study in general: Sequenced samples delivered averages of 255,043 productive templates and 94,082 productive rearrangements.

Depth targeted 1 in 200,000 to 1 in 1 million T cells, averaging roughly 9.7x coverage per clonotype. The table came from immunoSEQ multiplex PCR; TCRdb's copy has only in-frame clones and leaves some out. The table lists some 98,000 clones, about 78% of them singletons. Losses at the gene ends were 0 bases for V and 4 bases for J; bases not matched to a gene: 3. This CDR3 region has 14 residues. Germline assignment: CDR1 SGHDT and CDR2 YYEEEE. Study-wide findings and caveats: Treatment saw public clonotypes, which were uncommon, either contract or stay stable.

The V gene is TRBV5-6, the J gene TRBJ1-2; 7 bases agree with TRBD1. The clonotype comes from a human donor with chronic lymphocytic leukemia. The sample was PBMCs, taken after 12 months of ibrutinib treatment. CDR3 amino acids: CASSLGQGVYGYTF. DNA of the CDR3: TGTGCCAGCAGCTTGGGGCAGGGGGTCTATGGCTACACCTTC.